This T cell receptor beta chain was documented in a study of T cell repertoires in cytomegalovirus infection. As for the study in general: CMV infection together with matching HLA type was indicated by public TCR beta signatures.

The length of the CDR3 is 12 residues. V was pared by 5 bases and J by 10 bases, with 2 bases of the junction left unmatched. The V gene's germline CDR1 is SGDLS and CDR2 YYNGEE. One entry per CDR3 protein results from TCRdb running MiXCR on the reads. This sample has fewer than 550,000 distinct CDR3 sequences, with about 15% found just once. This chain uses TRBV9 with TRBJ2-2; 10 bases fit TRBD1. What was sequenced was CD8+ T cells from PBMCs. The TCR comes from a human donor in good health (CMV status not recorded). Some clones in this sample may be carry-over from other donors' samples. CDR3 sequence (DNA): TGTGCCAGCAGAGGGACAGGGGCGGAGCTGTTTTTT. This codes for CASRGTGAELFF.